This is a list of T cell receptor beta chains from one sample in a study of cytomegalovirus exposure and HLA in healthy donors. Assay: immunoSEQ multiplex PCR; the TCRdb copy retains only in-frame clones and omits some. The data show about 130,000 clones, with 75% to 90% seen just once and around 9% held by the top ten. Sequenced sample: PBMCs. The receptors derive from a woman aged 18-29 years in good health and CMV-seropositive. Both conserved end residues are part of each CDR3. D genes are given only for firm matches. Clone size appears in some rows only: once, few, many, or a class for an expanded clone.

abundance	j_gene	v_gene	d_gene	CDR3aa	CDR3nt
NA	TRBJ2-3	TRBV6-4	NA	CASSRSEADTQYF	TGTGCCAGCAGCCGTTCCGAGGCAGATACGCAGTATTTT
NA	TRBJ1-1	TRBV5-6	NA	CASSLSGMNTEAFF	TGTGCCAGCAGCTTGTCGGGGATGAACACTGAAGCTTTCTTT
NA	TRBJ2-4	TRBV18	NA	CASSPETGENIQYF	TGTGCCAGCTCACCAGAGACAGGAGAAAACATTCAGTACTTC
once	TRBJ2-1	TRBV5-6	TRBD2	CASSLYGGGDNEQFF	TGTGCCAGCAGCTTGTACGGGGGAGGGGATAATGAGCAGTTCTTC
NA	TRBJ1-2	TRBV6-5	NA	CASSYLRGTNYGYTF	TGTGCCAGCAGTTACCTCCGGGGGACGAACTATGGCTACACCTTC
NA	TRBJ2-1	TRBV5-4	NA	CASSLRRGPDNEQFF	TGTGCCAGCAGCTTGCGGCGGGGGCCGGACAATGAGCAGTTCTTC
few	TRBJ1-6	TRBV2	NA	CASSGDTINSPLHF	TGTGCCAGCAGTGGGGACACCATCAATTCACCCCTCCACTTT
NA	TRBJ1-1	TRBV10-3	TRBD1	CAISESATGGTEAFF	TGTGCCATCAGTGAGTCAGCGACAGGGGGCACTGAAGCTTTCTTT
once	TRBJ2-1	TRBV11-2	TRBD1	CASTWDRNSNEQFF	TGTGCCAGCACCTGGGACAGGAACTCCAATGAGCAGTTCTTC
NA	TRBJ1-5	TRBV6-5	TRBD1	CASSRQGPSNQPQHF	TGTGCCAGCAGCCGACAGGGCCCTAGCAATCAGCCCCAGCATTTT
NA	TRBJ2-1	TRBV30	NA	CAWSLSPRGNEQFF	TGTGCCTGGAGCCTATCCCCAAGGGGCAATGAGCAGTTCTTC
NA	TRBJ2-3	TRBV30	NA	CAWSVRLESDTQYF	TGTGCCTGGAGTGTACGATTAGAGTCTGATACGCAGTATTTT
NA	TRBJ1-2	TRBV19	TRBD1	CASSDTDRNYGYTF	TGTGCCAGTAGTGACACGGACAGGAACTATGGCTACACCTTC
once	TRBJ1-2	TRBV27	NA	CASSLGPRVGYTF	TGTGCCAGCAGCCTTGGGCCTCGAGTTGGCTACACCTTC